This T cell receptor beta chain derives from a study of glioma-infiltrating T cells. About the study: Glioma patients had dexamethasone for six or fewer days before surgery. Sequencing aimed for about 4.5- to 10-fold coverage of about a million peripheral T cells.

The V end was cut by 6 bases, the J end by 2 bases, with 16 bases between. In germline, CDR1 is SGHVS, CDR2 FQNEAQ. The CDR3 covers 15 residues. Amplification of TCR alpha and beta CDR3 regions from RNA used iRepertoire nested multiplex PCR. TCRdb re-called the multiplex PCR reads through MiXCR, storing one row per CDR3 protein. The top ten clones hold more than 10% of a sample with about 410,000 distinct CDR3 sequences, roughly two fifths of them seen once. The V call is TRBV7-8, the J call TRBJ2-5; possibly TRBD1 or TRBD2 for D (5 bases each). The TCR originated in a human donor with low-grade glioma or glioblastoma, undergoing nonglioma brain surgery, or in good health (not recorded which). Sequencing was performed on glioma tissue, nonneoplastic brain tissue, or PBMCs (not recorded which). CDR3 sequence: CASSPPGAGQETQYF. The DNA for the CDR3 is TGTGCCAGCAGTCCGCCCGGGGCAGGGCAAGAGACCCAGTACTTC.